The 17 T cell receptor beta chains given below trace back to one sample, sequenced in a study of blood T cell repertoires in COVID-19. Here immunoSEQ multiplex PCR was the method, and the copy in TCRdb shows in-frame clones only, minus some. The repertoire holds 200,000 to 250,000 clones, with 90% to 95% as singletons. Sequencing input: peripheral blood. The receptor set was obtained from a man between 60 and 75 years old with COVID-19, enrolled during active disease.

The chain links TRBV30 to TRBJ2-4, with D hard to call. CDR3 length equals 12 residues. The V end lost 2 bases, the J end lost 3 bases, and 5 bases lay between the germline ends. The germline V gene encodes CDR1 GTSNPN and CDR2 SVGIG (reference sequence). CDR3 in DNA: TGTGCCTGGAGTACTAACAAAAACATTCAGTACTTC. It specifies CAWSTNKNIQYF. The whole variable domain, remainder taken from reference TRBV30 and TRBJ2-4, is SQTIHQWPATLVQPVGSPLSLECTVEGTSNPNLYWYRQAAGRGLQLLFYSVGIGQISSEVPQNLSASRPQDRQFILSSKKLLLSDSGFYLCAWSTNKNIQYFGAGTRLSVL.

The rearrangement joins TRBV13 to TRBJ1-5, with 7 bases that match TRBD1. This CDR3 has 16 residues. Germline V gene lookup returns CDR1 PRHDT and CDR2 FYEKMQ (reference sequence). V lost 6 bases and J lost 6; bases outside the gene matches: 14. DNA for the CDR3: TGTGCCAGCAGTTCAAGGGGGGCCAGGGGGAGTCAGCCCCAGCATTTT. Protein sequence: CASSSRGARGSQPQHF. The full variable domain, completed using reference TRBV13 and TRBJ1-5, is AAGVIQSPRHLIKEKRETATLKCYPIPRHDTVYWYQQGPGQDPQFLISFYEKMQSDKGSIPDRFSAQQFSDYHSELNMSSLELGDSALYFCASSSRGARGSQPQHFGDGTRLSIL.

This clone came up a few times. The chain couples TRBV5-8 to TRBJ2-7; D may be TRBD1 (6 bases). The V end was cut by 1 base, the J end by 3 bases, with 8 bases between. This CDR3 spans 13 amino acids. CDR1 and CDR2 (germline): SGHTS, YDEGEE. CDR3 loop: CASSLIQGYEQYF. CDR3 sequence (DNA): TGTGCCAGCAGCTTGATACAGGGCTACGAGCAGTACTTC.

V is TRBV7-8 and J is TRBJ2-7; the D gene is possibly TRBD2 (5 bases). This CDR3 has 15 residues. The germline CDR1 and CDR2 sequences are SGHVS and FQNEAQ. V shed 5 bases and J shed 5 bases, with 19 bases lying between them. The CDR3 reads CASSPRQGKRDEQYF. CDR3 bases: TGTGCCAGCAGCCCCCGTCAAGGGAAGAGGGACGAGCAGTACTTC.

The chain carries TRBV12-3 or TRBV12-4 and TRBJ2-4, with D tentatively TRBD2 (6 bases). Trimming stripped 5 bases from V and 8 bases from J, with 13 bases between. The CDR3 is made up of 13 amino acids. This CDR3 is CASSPATGDIQYF. Here the CDR3 DNA reads TGTGCCAGCAGTCCCGCGACGGGGGACATTCAGTACTTC.

This clone showed up just once. This chain joins TRBV16 and TRBJ1-5; TRBD1 is a possible D gene (6 bases). This CDR3 spans 15 amino acids. With 4 bases removed from V and 3 bases from J, the gap between germline ends came to 13 bases. From germline, CDR1 is KGHSY and CDR2 FQNENV. Here the CDR3 DNA reads TGTGCCAGCAGCCCCCCAGGGGTTTCCAATCAGCCCCAGCATTTT. It yields the protein CASSPPGVSNQPQHF.

This clone was seen more than once but under ten times. CDR3 in amino acids: CASSLGTSPRVYNEQFF. DNA for the CDR3: TGCGCCAGCAGCCTAGGGACTTCACCGCGGGTCTACAATGAGCAGTTCTTC. The chain employs TRBV5-1 and TRBJ2-1; D is perhaps TRBD2 (6 bases). CDR1 SGHRS and CDR2 YFSETQ come from the germline V gene. CDR3 length: 17 amino acids. V lost 4 bases and J 3 bases, leaving 20 bases between the germline ends.

The chain recombines TRBV6-1 with TRBJ1-6, with 7 bases fitting TRBD1. CDR1 MNHNS and CDR2 SASEGT come from the germline V gene. Trimming cost V 4 bases and J 2 bases; bases outside gene matches: 8. CDR3 size: 17 residues. The CDR3 region is CASSARGRNTYNSPLHF. CDR3 sequence (DNA): TGTGCCAGCAGTGCGAGGGGGCGAAATACCTATAATTCACCCCTCCACTTT.

The V gene is TRBV28, the J gene TRBJ2-2; D might be TRBD2 (5 bases). The germline gives CDR1 MDHEN, CDR2 SYDVKM. With 7 bases removed from V and 0 bases from J, the gap between germline ends came to 15 bases. The CDR3 covers 16 residues. In nucleotides, the CDR3 is TGTGCCAGCACCCTAGGAGGTAGAGCGAACACCGGGGAGCTGTTTTTT. It specifies CASTLGGRANTGELFF.

The genes are TRBV5-4 and TRBJ2-1; TRBD2 matches at 10 bases. J gave up 3 bases and V 5 bases, and 11 bases lay outside the gene matches. From germline, CDR1 is SGHNT and CDR2 YYREEE (reference sequence). This CDR3 has 17 residues. DNA of the CDR3: TGTGCCAGCAGTCCGGGGTCTCCTAGCGGGAGCTACAATGAGCAGTTCTTC. This translates into CASSPGSPSGSYNEQFF.

The chain combines TRBV29-1 with TRBJ2-3; 8 bases are shared with TRBD1. V dropped 2 bases and J dropped 3; count of bases not matched to a gene: 4. The germline gives CDR1 SQVTM, CDR2 ANQGSEA. This CDR3 spans 14 amino acids. The CDR3, as DNA: TGCAGCGTTGAACAGGGGGCAGTTACAGATACGCAGTATTTT. Encoded protein: CSVEQGAVTDTQYF.

This clone was observed a single time. V gene TRBV15 combines with J gene TRBJ1-2, with 8 bases identical to TRBD1. CDR1 and CDR2 (germline): LNHNV, YYDKDF (reference sequence). This CDR3 is 15 amino acids long. After removal of 1 base from V and 8 bases from J, the junction contained 9 bases not matched to a gene. The CDR3 reads CATSRGGTGLVGYTF. The CDR3 region has the DNA TGTGCCACCAGCAGAGGGGGGACAGGCCTTGTAGGCTACACCTTC.

This chain uses TRBV6-2 or TRBV6-3 with TRBJ2-7; TRBD1 agrees at 8 bases. The CDR3 has 14 amino acids. The germline gives CDR1 MNHEY, CDR2 SVGEGT. Trimming at V came to 6 bases and at J to 5 bases, leaving 9 bases not matched to a gene. The CDR3 coding sequence is TGTGCCAGCAGCCAGGACAGGGCAGGCGACGAGCAGTACTTC. The encoded protein is CASSQDRAGDEQYF.

The chain uses TRBV18 and TRBJ1-1; D is undetermined. Trimming took off 3 bases at V and 4 bases at J, with 12 bases between the two ends. This CDR3 has 14 residues. Germline CDR1 KGHSH, CDR2 LQKENI. The CDR3 region has the DNA TGTGCCAGCTCACCCTCAGGCCTGGTCACTGAAGCTTTCTTT. This codes for CASSPSGLVTEAFF.

The chain couples TRBV6-4 to TRBJ2-2; TRBD2 matches at 9 bases. The length of the CDR3 is 15 residues. J was trimmed by 4 bases and V by 4 bases; bases with no gene match: 4. Germline values: CDR1 MRHNA, CDR2 SNTAGT. The CDR3 DNA reads TGTGCCAGCAGTGTGTTTAGCGGGAGCACCGGGGAGCTGTTTTTT. This gives the protein CASSVFSGSTGELFF.

The rearrangement links TRBV18 to TRBJ2-3; D unclear. Looked up from germline, CDR1 is KGHSH and CDR2 is LQKENI. The CDR3 is 12 amino acids. Trimming shortened V by 4 bases and J by 5 bases, and 7 bases separated the two germline ends. DNA of the CDR3: TGTGCCAGCTCACTTTCGGTAGATACGCAGTATTTT. Protein sequence: CASSLSVDTQYF.

This sequence joins TRBV7-9 and TRBJ1-1; TRBD1 might be the D (6 bases). Between the trimmed V and J ends, which lost 3 bases and 1 base, there was a span of 9 bases. Germline loops: CDR1 SEHNR, CDR2 FQNEAQ (reference sequence). This CDR3 has 14 amino acids. CDR3 protein: CASSLGGGNTEAFF. DNA of the CDR3: TGTGCCAGCAGCTTGGGAGGGGGGAACACTGAAGCTTTCTTT.